This TCR beta chain was observed in a study of cytomegalovirus exposure and HLA in healthy donors. Regarding the study as a whole: In a later analysis, a missense DCLRE1C variant was linked to TCR beta V- and J-gene trimming.

There are 16 residues in the CDR3. The V and J ends lost 6 bases and 0 bases, in that order; junction bases with no gene match: 8. Germline V gene lookup returns CDR1 MDHEN and CDR2 SYDVKM. Notes on this clone: The antigen is not known.

13 Jbeta primers and 60 Vbeta primers were used for the PCR. Study processing details: In a later analysis, the count reached 80 million or so unique TCR beta chains, with around 10 million shared. Here immunoSEQ multiplex PCR was the method, and the copy in TCRdb shows in-frame clones only, minus some. D and trimming were read from the DNA, whereas the V and J calls and clone size are those reported in that table. The sample lists around 170,000 clones; more than 65% were seen once. J is TRBJ1-3 and V is TRBV28; the match to TRBD1 covers 7 bases. Sequencing input: PBMCs. The origin of this receptor is a woman in her 50s in good health and CMV-seronegative. CDR3 sequence: CASSTPRQGSGNTIYF. The DNA for the CDR3 is TGTGCCAGCAGCACCCCGCGACAGGGCTCTGGAAACACCATATATTTT.